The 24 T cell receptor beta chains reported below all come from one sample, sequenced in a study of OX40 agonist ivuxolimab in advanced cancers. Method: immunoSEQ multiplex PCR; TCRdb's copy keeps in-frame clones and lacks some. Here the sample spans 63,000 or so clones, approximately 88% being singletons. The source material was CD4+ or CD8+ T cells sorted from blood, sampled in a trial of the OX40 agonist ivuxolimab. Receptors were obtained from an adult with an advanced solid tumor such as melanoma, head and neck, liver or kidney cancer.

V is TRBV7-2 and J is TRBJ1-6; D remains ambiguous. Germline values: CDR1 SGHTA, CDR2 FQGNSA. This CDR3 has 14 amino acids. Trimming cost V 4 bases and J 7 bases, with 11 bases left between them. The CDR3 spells CASSSGRSNSPLHF. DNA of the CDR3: TGTGCCAGCAGCTCGGGCCGTTCAAATTCACCCCTCCACTTT.

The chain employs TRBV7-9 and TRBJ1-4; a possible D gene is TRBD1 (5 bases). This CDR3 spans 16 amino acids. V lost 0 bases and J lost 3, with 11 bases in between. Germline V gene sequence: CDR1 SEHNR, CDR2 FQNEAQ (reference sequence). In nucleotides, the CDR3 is TGTGCCAGCAGCTTAGCAGGGACGGCAGCTAATGAAAAACTGTTTTTT. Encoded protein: CASSLAGTAANEKLFF.

In DNA form, the CDR3 reads TGTGCCAGCAGCGTCCCTCGGGGGGCGGGAGTGGTTGAGCAGTTCTTC. The encoded protein is CASSVPRGAGVVEQFF. The V gene is TRBV9, the J gene TRBJ2-1; D possibly corresponds to TRBD2 (7 bases). CDR1 is SGDLS, CDR2 YYNGEE, per germline. The V and J ends lost 2 bases and 9 bases respectively, with 21 bases between them. CDR3 length equals 16 residues.

The chain's CDR3 is CSVVIIKEGKLFF. The CDR3 DNA reads as TGCAGCGTTGTAATCATAAAGGAGGGAAAACTGTTTTTT. The chain links TRBV29-1 to TRBJ1-4; no definite D call. This CDR3 is built from 13 residues. Germline CDR1 reads SQVTM; CDR2 reads ANQGSEA. The V end lost 4 bases, the J end lost 10 bases, and 16 bases lay between the germline ends.

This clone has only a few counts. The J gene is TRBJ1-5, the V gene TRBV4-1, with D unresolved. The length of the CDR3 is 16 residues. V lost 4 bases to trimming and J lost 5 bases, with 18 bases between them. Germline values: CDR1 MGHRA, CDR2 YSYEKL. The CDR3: CASSLDAVIVDQPQHF. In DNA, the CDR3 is TGCGCCAGCAGCCTTGATGCGGTCATAGTGGATCAGCCCCAGCATTTT.

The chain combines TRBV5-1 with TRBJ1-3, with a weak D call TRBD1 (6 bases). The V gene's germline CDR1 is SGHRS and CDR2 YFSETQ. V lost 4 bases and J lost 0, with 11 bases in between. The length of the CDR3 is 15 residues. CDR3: CASSHGQRSGNTIYF. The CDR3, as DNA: TGCGCCAGCAGCCACGGACAGCGCTCTGGAAACACCATATATTTT.

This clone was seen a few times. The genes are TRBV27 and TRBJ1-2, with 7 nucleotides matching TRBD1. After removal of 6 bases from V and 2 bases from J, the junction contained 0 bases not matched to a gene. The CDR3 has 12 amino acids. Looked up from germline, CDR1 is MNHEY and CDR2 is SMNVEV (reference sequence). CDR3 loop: CASRGQNYGYTF. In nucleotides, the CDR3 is TGTGCCAGCAGGGGACAGAACTATGGCTACACCTTC.

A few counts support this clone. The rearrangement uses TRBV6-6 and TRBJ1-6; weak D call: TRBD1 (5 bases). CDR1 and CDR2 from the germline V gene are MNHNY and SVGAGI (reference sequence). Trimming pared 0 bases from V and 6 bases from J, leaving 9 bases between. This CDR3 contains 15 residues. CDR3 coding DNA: TGTGCCAGCAGTTACTCGAGGGACGGTAATTCACCCCTCCACTTT. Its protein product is CASSYSRDGNSPLHF.

The CDR3 is CASSRGRGQTNTGELFF. The CDR3 region has the DNA TGCGCCAGCAGCAGGGGGCGCGGACAGACGAACACCGGGGAGCTGTTTTTT. This chain joins TRBV5-1 and TRBJ2-2; 7 bases map to TRBD1. The germline V gene encodes CDR1 SGHRS and CDR2 YFSETQ. Unmatched junction bases numbered 9, after V lost 4 bases and J lost 0 bases. This CDR3 is 17 amino acids long. The full variable domain, its missing parts supplied by reference TRBV5-1 and TRBJ2-2, is KAGVTQTPRYLIKTRGQQVTLSCSPISGHRSVSWYQQTPGQGLQFLFEYFSETQRNKGNFPGRFSGRQFSNSRSEMNVSTLELGDSALYLCASSRGRGQTNTGELFFGEGSRLTVL.

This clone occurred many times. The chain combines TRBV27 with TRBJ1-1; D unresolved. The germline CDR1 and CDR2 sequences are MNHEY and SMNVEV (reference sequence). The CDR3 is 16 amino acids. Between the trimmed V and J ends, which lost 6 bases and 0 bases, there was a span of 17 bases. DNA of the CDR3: TGTGCCAGCAGCACCAACTCACCCGGTATGAACACTGAAGCTTTCTTT. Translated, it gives CASSTNSPGMNTEAFF.

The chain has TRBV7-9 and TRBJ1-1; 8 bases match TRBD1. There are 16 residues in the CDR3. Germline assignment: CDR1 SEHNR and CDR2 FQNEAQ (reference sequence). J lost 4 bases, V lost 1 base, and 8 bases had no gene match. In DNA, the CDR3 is TGTGCCAGCAGCTTAGTCTGGACAGGGCGGGCCACTGAAGCTTTCTTT. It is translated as CASSLVWTGRATEAFF. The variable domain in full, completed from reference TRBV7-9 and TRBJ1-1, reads DTGVSQNPRHKITKRGQNVTFRCDPISEHNRLYWYRQTLGQGPEFLTYFQNEAQLEKSRLLSDRFSAERPKGSFSTLEIQRTEQGDSAMYLCASSLVWTGRATEAFFGQGTRLTVV.

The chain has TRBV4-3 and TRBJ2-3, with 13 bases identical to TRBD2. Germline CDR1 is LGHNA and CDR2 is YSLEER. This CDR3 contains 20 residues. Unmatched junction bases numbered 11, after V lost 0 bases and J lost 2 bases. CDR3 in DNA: TGCGCCAGCAGCCAAGATCCATACCGTGGGACTAGCGGGAACACAGATACGCAGTATTTT. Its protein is CASSQDPYRGTSGNTDTQYF.

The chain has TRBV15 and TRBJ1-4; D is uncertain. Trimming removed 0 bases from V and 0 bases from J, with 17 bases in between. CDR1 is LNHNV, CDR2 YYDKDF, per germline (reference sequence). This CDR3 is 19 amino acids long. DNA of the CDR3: TGTGCCACCAGCAGAGAGGGCAGGCCTAGGCTTGCAACTAATGAAAAACTGTTTTTT. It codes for CATSREGRPRLATNEKLFF.

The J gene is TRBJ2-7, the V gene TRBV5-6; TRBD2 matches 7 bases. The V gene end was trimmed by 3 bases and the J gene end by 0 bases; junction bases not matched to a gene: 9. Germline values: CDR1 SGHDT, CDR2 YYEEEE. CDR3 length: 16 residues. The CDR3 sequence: CASSSRGSISSYEQYF. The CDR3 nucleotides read TGTGCCAGCAGCTCCCGCGGGAGCATTTCCTCCTACGAGCAGTACTTC.

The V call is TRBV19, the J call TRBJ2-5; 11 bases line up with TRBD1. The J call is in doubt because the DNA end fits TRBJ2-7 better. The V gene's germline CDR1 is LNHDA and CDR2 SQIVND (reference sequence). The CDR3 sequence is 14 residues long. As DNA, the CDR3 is TGTGCCGGCCTACGGACAGGGGGCGACTACGAGCAGTACTTC. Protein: CAGLRTGGDYEQYF.

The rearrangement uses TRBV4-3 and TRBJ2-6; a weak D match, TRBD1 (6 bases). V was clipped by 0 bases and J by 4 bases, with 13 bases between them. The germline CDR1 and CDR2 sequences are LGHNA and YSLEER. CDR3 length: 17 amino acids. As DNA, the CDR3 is TGCGCCAGCAGCCAAGAGTGGTCAGGGGTCGGGGCCAACGTCCTGACTTTC. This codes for CASSQEWSGVGANVLTF.

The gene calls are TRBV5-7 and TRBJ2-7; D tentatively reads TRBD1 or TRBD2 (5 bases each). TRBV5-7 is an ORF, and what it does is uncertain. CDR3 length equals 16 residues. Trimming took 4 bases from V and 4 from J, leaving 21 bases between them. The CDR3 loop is CASSPSRGVQEYEQYF. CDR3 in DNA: TGTGCCAGCAGCCCATCCCGGGGTGTACAGGAATACGAGCAGTACTTC.

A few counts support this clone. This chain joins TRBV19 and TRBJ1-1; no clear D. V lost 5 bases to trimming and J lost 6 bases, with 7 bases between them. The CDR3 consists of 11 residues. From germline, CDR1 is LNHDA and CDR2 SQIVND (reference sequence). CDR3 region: CASSVRAEAFF. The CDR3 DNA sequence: TGTGCCAGTAGTGTCCGGGCTGAAGCTTTCTTT.

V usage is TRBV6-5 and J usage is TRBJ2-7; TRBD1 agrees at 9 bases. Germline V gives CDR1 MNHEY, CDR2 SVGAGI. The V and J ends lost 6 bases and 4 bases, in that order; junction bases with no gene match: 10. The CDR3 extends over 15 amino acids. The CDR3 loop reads CASRYRGTGPYEQYF. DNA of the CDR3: TGTGCCAGCAGGTACCGTGGGACAGGGCCTTACGAGCAGTACTTC.

CDR3 loop: CASSRELTGVYEQYF. The CDR3 DNA is TGCGCCAGCAGCCGAGAGTTAACGGGAGTCTACGAGCAGTACTTC. The V call is TRBV4-1, the J call TRBJ2-7, with D possibly TRBD2 on 6 matching bases. V was clipped by 4 bases and J by 3 bases, with 16 bases between them. The CDR3 length is 15 residues. The V gene's germline CDR1 is MGHRA and CDR2 YSYEKL.

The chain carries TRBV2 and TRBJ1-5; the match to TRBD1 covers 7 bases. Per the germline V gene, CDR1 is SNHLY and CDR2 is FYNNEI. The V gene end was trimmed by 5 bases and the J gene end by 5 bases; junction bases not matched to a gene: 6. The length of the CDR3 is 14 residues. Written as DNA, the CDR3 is TGTGCCAGCAGTACCGGGACAGCTTATCAGCCCCAGCATTTT. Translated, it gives CASSTGTAYQPQHF.

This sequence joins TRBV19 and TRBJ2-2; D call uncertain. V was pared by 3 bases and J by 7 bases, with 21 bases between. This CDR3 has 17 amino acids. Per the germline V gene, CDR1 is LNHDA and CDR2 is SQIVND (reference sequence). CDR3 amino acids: CASSISWGSPLDGELFF. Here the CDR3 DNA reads TGTGCCAGTAGTATTAGCTGGGGAAGCCCCCTCGACGGGGAGCTGTTTTTT.

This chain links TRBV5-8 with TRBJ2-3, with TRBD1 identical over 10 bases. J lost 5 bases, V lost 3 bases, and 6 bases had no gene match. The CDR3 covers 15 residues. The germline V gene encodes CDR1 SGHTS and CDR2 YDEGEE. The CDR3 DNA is TGTGCCAGCAGCTGGAGACAGGGGGCAATAGATACGCAGTATTTT. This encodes CASSWRQGAIDTQYF.

CDR3 sequence reads: CASSPPLGSPNEKLFF. DNA of the CDR3: TGTGCCAGCAGCCCCCCCTTGGGCAGCCCTAATGAAAAACTGTTTTTT. The chain is built from TRBV7-2 and TRBJ1-4; D gene ambiguous. V was shortened by 5 bases and J by 3 bases, with 16 bases between the two germline ends. This CDR3 contains 16 residues. Looked up from germline, CDR1 is SGHTA and CDR2 is FQGNSA.